These 10 T cell receptor beta chains were all obtained from the same sample, sequenced in a study of spatial heterogeneity in lung cancer. The study, taken as a whole, reports: It was found that expanded intratumoral alpha and beta TCR counts tracked tumor mutation counts.

Sample time point: sample taken at primary tumor resection. Antigens for these TCRs are unknown. TCRdb itself ran the 5' RACE reads through MiXCR, one entry per CDR3 protein. This sample carries some 2,700 distinct CDR3 sequences, about 15% of them seen once, and the ten largest clones take less than 15%. The sample in question was lung tumor tissue, obtained at surgery. These receptors were obtained from a male donor with early-stage non-small cell lung cancer.

On this clonotype itself: This beta chain is a stray sequence in a library constructed for alpha chains; its clone size is not meaningful. This chain uses TRBV20-1 with TRBJ1-1; TRBD1 is a possible D gene (5 bases). Germline V gene lookup returns CDR1 DFQATT and CDR2 SNEGSKA (reference sequence). This CDR3 is built from 13 residues. Trimming removed 6 bases at V and 4 bases at J, with 15 bases between. Here the CDR3 reads CSAPGTSRTEAFF. Here the CDR3 DNA reads TGCAGTGCCCCCGGGACCTCCCGCACTGAAGCTTTCTTT.

In its sample, this clonotype ranks as large. The library was built for alpha chains, so this beta chain is an off-target read and its size means little. V usage is TRBV6-2 or TRBV6-3 and J usage is TRBJ2-1; D possibly matches TRBD1 or TRBD2 (5 bases each). Trimming pared 5 bases from V and 4 bases from J, leaving 12 bases between. CDR1 and CDR2 from the germline V gene are MNHEY and SVGEGT. CDR3 length: 14 amino acids. The DNA for the CDR3 is TGTGCCAGCAGTAGGGACCGGAAATACAATGAGCAGTTCTTC. Its translation is CASSRDRKYNEQFF.

Concerning this clonotype: This beta chain is off target for a library built for alpha chains, so its abundance means little. The chain uses TRBV29-1 and TRBJ1-2; D gene ambiguous. There are 12 residues in the CDR3. Germline values: CDR1 SQVTM, CDR2 ANQGSEA. Deletions cut 2 bases from V and 5 bases from J, with 9 bases between. The CDR3 spells CSVERPDYGYTF. The CDR3 coding sequence is TGCAGCGTTGAACGGCCAGATTATGGCTACACCTTC.

This clonotype turned up a few times. Because the library targeted alpha chains, this beta chain is an off-target read whose size means little. The chain has TRBV28 and TRBJ2-2; D is undetermined. With 8 bases removed from V and 3 bases from J, the gap between germline ends came to 10 bases. This CDR3 spans 13 amino acids. Per germline, CDR1 MDHEN and CDR2 SYDVKM. The CDR3 is CASQWADTGELFF. The CDR3 region has the DNA TGTGCCAGCCAATGGGCAGACACCGGGGAGCTGTTTTTT.

This clonotype is large within its sample. This beta chain is an off-target read within a library intended for alpha chains, so its frequency means little. The chain couples TRBV11-2 to TRBJ2-3, with unresolved D. The germline CDR1 and CDR2 sequences are SGHAT and FQNNGV. The CDR3 runs to 12 residues. V lost 5 bases, J lost 6 bases, and 9 bases lay in between. This chain's CDR3 is CASSPEADTQYF. The CDR3 nucleotides read TGTGCCAGCAGCCCCGAAGCGGATACGCAGTATTTT.

The table lists this clonotype with a few counts. Since it is a stray read in a library aimed at alpha chains, this beta chain has a size that is not meaningful. The V and J genes are TRBV3-1 and TRBJ2-5; D is possibly TRBD1 (6 bases). Germline V gene lookup returns CDR1 LGHDT and CDR2 YNNKEL (reference sequence). Trimming removed 6 bases from V and 2 bases from J, with 13 bases in between. CDR3 length: 14 residues. CDR3 region: CASRRNRAQETQYF. CDR3 nucleotide sequence: TGTGCCAGCAGGCGTAACAGGGCTCAAGAGACCCAGTACTTC.

This clonotype is medium-sized by share. Since the library was made to target alpha chains, this beta chain is a stray read and its abundance is not meaningful. This sequence joins TRBV7-9 and TRBJ2-7; 10 nucleotides align to TRBD2. Looked up from germline, CDR1 is SEHNR and CDR2 is FQNEAQ (reference sequence). Losses at the gene ends were 1 base for V and 5 bases for J; bases not matched to a gene: 5. The CDR3 is 15 amino acids. The CDR3 DNA is TGTGCCAGCAGCTTAGGAAAGCGGGAGGGCGACGAGCAGTACTTC. Translated: CASSLGKREGDEQYF.

Concerning this clonotype itself: This beta chain is an off-target read within a library intended for alpha chains, so its frequency means little. The chain has TRBV12-3 or TRBV12-4 and TRBJ2-2; D ambiguous. Trimming left V 6 bases short and J 6 bases short, with 8 bases between. The CDR3 sequence is 12 residues long. The CDR3 DNA is TGTGCCAGCAGGAACAGCCCCGGGGAGCTGTTTTTT. This codes for CASRNSPGELFF.

This clonotype is medium-sized. Since it is a stray read in a library aimed at alpha chains, this beta chain has a size that is not meaningful. The rearrangement links TRBV5-8 to TRBJ2-4; no clear D gene. The V gene's germline CDR1 is SGHTS and CDR2 YDEGEE. V was pared by 4 bases and J by 9 bases, with 11 bases between. This CDR3 is 12 amino acids long. The CDR3 protein is CASSQKRVIQYF. CDR3 DNA sequence: TGTGCCAGCAGCCAGAAACGGGTCATTCAGTACTTC. The complete variable domain, with remaining parts taken from reference TRBV5-8 and TRBJ2-4, reads EAGVTQSPTHLIKTRGQQATLRCSPISGHTSVYWYQQALGLGLQFLLWYDEGEERNRGNFPPRFSGRQFPNYSSELNVNALELEDSALYLCASSQKRVIQYFGAGTRLSVL.

Concerning this clonotype: This beta chain is an unintended read in a library built for alpha chains; its size means little. The V gene is TRBV19, the J gene TRBJ2-1; TRBD1 aligns across 7 bases. J was trimmed by 6 bases and V by 6 bases; bases with no gene match: 8. The germline V gene encodes CDR1 LNHDA and CDR2 SQIVND (reference sequence). The CDR3 length is 14 residues. The CDR3 region is CASRVTGVANEQFF. DNA for the CDR3: TGTGCCAGTAGGGTAACAGGGGTAGCCAATGAGCAGTTCTTC.